These 12 T cell receptor beta chains were sequenced from one sample in a study of T cell changes during pregnancy in multiple sclerosis. Generated by immunoSEQ multiplex PCR, the TCRdb table keeps only in-frame clones and is missing some. The data contain tens of thousands of clones, under 95% of them singletons. This material consisted of peripheral blood, taken in the first trimester of pregnancy. Receptors were obtained from a female donor in good health, enrolled as a control in a pregnancy study.

J is TRBJ2-7 and V is TRBV7-8; perhaps TRBD1 as D (6 bases). The CDR3 contains 14 residues. V lost 4 bases and J lost 3, with 13 bases in between. Germline V gives CDR1 SGHVS, CDR2 FQNEAQ. For the CDR3, the DNA is TGTGCCAGCAGCTCGATGGACAGAGACTACGAGCAGTACTTC. Its protein product is CASSSMDRDYEQYF.

V usage is TRBV30 and J usage is TRBJ2-7; TRBD2 agrees at 7 bases. Germline V gene data show CDR1 as GTSNPN and CDR2 as SVGIG (reference sequence). The CDR3 sequence is 12 residues long. The V and J ends lost 4 bases and 6 bases, in that order; junction bases with no gene match: 6. CDR3 protein: CAWTRGGVEQYF. The CDR3 bases are TGTGCCTGGACGCGGGGAGGGGTCGAGCAGTACTTC.

This clone came up a few times. V gene TRBV29-1 combines with J gene TRBJ1-3; possibly TRBD1 for D (5 bases). Germline V CDR1 and CDR2: SQVTM, ANQGSEA. The V gene lost 0 bases and the J gene lost 4 bases, with 10 bases spanning the gap. The CDR3 totals 14 residues. Here the CDR3 reads CSVEETVTGNTIYF. The CDR3 DNA reads TGCAGCGTTGAAGAGACAGTAACGGGAAACACCATATATTTT.

The chain has TRBV27 and TRBJ2-1, with D possibly TRBD2 on 7 matching bases. Trimming shortened V by 3 bases and J by 9 bases, and 15 bases separated the two germline ends. The CDR3 is 14 residues long. In germline, CDR1 is MNHEY, CDR2 SMNVEV (reference sequence). The DNA of the CDR3 is TGTGCCAGCAGTTTGGGGAGGGGGTTCGGTGAGCAGTTCTTC. Protein sequence: CASSLGRGFGEQFF.

The chain links TRBV15 to TRBJ2-6; 7 nucleotides match TRBD1. Germline trimming cut 2 bases from V and 4 bases from J; bases unmatched to any gene: 5. Germline V gene data show CDR1 as LNHNV and CDR2 as YYDKDF (reference sequence). The CDR3 runs 16 residues. Written as DNA, the CDR3 is TGTGCCACCAGCAGACCACAGGGGAGCGGGGCCAACGTCCTGACTTTC. This codes for CATSRPQGSGANVLTF.

The chain links TRBV11-2 to TRBJ1-2, with D possibly TRBD1 on 6 matching bases. With 5 bases removed from V and 8 bases from J, the gap between germline ends came to 18 bases. The germline V gene has CDR1 SGHAT and CDR2 FQNNGV. This CDR3 spans 14 amino acids. CDR3 protein: CASSAIGGPRGYTF. DNA for the CDR3: TGTGCCAGCAGCGCCATCGGGGGGCCCAGGGGCTACACCTTC.

The chain links TRBV11-3 to TRBJ2-3, with a weak D call TRBD1 (6 bases). In germline, CDR1 is SGHNT, CDR2 YENEEA. Trimming stripped 3 bases from V and 6 bases from J, with 13 bases between. This CDR3 contains 14 residues. In DNA form, the CDR3 reads TGTGCCAGCAGCTTGGGCAGGGGAGCTGATACGCAGTATTTT. Encoded protein: CASSLGRGADTQYF.

This sequence joins TRBV10-3 and TRBJ2-7; no definite D call. Trimming stripped 3 bases from V and 4 bases from J, with 10 bases between. The CDR3 covers 13 residues. Germline CDR1 and CDR2: ENHRY and SYGVKD. In DNA, the CDR3 is TGTGCCATCAGTGATAACAGACAATACGAGCAGTACTTC. This sequence encodes CAISDNRQYEQYF.

The chain uses TRBV25-1 and TRBJ2-1; 9 bases are a match to TRBD1. The length of the CDR3 is 14 residues. CDR1 MGHDK and CDR2 SYGVNS come from the germline V gene. V was pared by 5 bases and J by 8 bases, with 7 bases of the junction left unmatched. The CDR3 is CASSRNRGRDEQFF. The DNA of the CDR3 is TGTGCCAGCAGTAGGAACAGGGGGCGTGATGAGCAGTTCTTC. The variable domain in full, with the rest retrieved from reference TRBV25-1 and TRBJ2-1, is EADIYQTPRYLVIGTGKKITLECSQTMGHDKMYWYQQDPGMELHLIHYSYGVNSTEKGDLSSESTVSRIRTEHFPLTLESARPSHTSQYLCASSRNRGRDEQFFGPGTRLTVL.

This clone occurred a few times. The chain joins TRBV6-4 to TRBJ2-3; TRBD2 matches 11 bases. Germline V gives CDR1 MRHNA, CDR2 SNTAGT. J was trimmed by 4 bases and V by 5 bases; bases with no gene match: 5. The CDR3 totals 15 residues. The CDR3, as DNA: TGTGCCAGCAGTTCGACTAGCGGGGCTGCAGATACGCAGTATTTT. This gives the protein CASSSTSGAADTQYF.

The chain employs TRBV30 and TRBJ1-5, with 9 bases identical to TRBD1. Germline CDR1 GTSNPN, CDR2 SVGIG (reference sequence). Losses at the gene ends were 4 bases for V and 4 bases for J; bases not matched to a gene: 5. This CDR3 has 14 residues. CDR3: CAWIGQGRNQPQHF. As DNA, the CDR3 is TGTGCCTGGATTGGACAGGGGAGAAATCAGCCCCAGCATTTT.

CDR3 coding DNA: TGTGCTAGTGGCCTCGGGACAGGGAACAAAAACATTCAGTACTTC. Residues: CASGLGTGNKNIQYF. This chain joins TRBV12-5 and TRBJ2-4; 9 nucleotides align to TRBD1. Germline CDR1 reads LGHNT; CDR2 reads FRNRAP. The trim removed 6 bases at V and 3 bases at J, leaving 6 bases unmatched. CDR3 length: 15 amino acids.